Following are 24 T cell receptor beta chains from one sample sequenced in a study of T-cell memory formation after mild COVID-19. TCRdb used MiXCR to reprocess the 5' RACE reads, holding one entry per CDR3 protein. The table includes around 130,000 distinct CDR3 sequences, about 18% detected once. The material sequenced was PBMCs or a T cell subset sorted from them (not recorded which). These receptors all stem from a man between 18 and 29 years old who had mild COVID-19 (a few samples of this study predate the infection). Cell type and time point are not known.

This clonotype was seen more than once but under ten times. This chain connects TRBV7-7 to TRBJ2-5, with a weak D call TRBD2 (5 bases). This CDR3 has 15 amino acids. V lost 3 bases and J 5 bases, leaving 16 bases between the germline ends. Germline-derived CDR1 and CDR2 are SSHAT and FNYEAQ (reference sequence). CDR3 loop: CASSFSTAWEETQYF. In DNA form, the CDR3 reads TGTGCCAGCAGCTTTAGTACCGCCTGGGAGGAGACCCAGTACTTC. Full variable domain (remainder filled in from reference TRBV7-7 and TRBJ2-5): GAGVSQSPRYKVTKRGQDVTLRCDPISSHATLYWYQQALGQGPEFLTYFNYEAQPDKSGLPSDRFSAERPEGSISTLTIQRTEQRDSAMYRCASSFSTAWEETQYFGPGTRLLVL.

The genes are TRBV3-1 and TRBJ1-1; D perhaps matches TRBD1 (5 bases). Germline values: CDR1 LGHDT, CDR2 YNNKEL (reference sequence). Trimming took off 2 bases at V and 0 bases at J, with 13 bases between the two ends. CDR3 length: 16 residues. CDR3 region: CASSQSGGFMNTEAFF. The CDR3, as DNA: TGTGCCAGCAGCCAAAGCGGGGGGTTCATGAACACTGAAGCTTTCTTT.

This clonotype was seen more than once but under ten times. The J gene is TRBJ2-1, the V gene TRBV7-3, with no clear D. Germline V gene sequence: CDR1 SGHTA, CDR2 FQGTGA. V was shortened by 8 bases and J by 7 bases, with 15 bases between the two germline ends. The CDR3 length is 13 residues. The CDR3 loop is CASQSPDTNEQFF. CDR3 DNA: TGTGCCAGCCAATCCCCGGATACTAATGAGCAGTTCTTC.

This clonotype was seen more than once but under ten times. CDR3 sequence reads: CSARRSDRVVGTEAFF. The DNA for the CDR3 is TGCAGTGCTAGAAGGTCGGACAGGGTTGTAGGCACTGAAGCTTTCTTT. The gene calls are TRBV20-1 and TRBJ1-1, with 8 positions matching TRBD1. CDR3 length: 16 amino acids. The trim removed 2 bases at V and 4 bases at J, leaving 12 bases unmatched. Germline CDR1 DFQATT, CDR2 SNEGSKA (reference sequence).

The gene calls are TRBV20-1 and TRBJ1-6, with D possibly being TRBD1 (5 bases). In germline, CDR1 is DFQATT, CDR2 SNEGSKA (reference sequence). V dropped 1 base and J dropped 7 bases, with 11 bases sitting between them. The CDR3 consists of 14 residues. The CDR3 region has the DNA TGCAGTGCTAGAGGCGGGCAGGGAAATTCACCCCTCCACTTT. Translating it yields CSARGGQGNSPLHF.

On this clonotype: With a much larger clone just one base away, this may be a read error. This chain links TRBV5-1 with TRBJ1-1; D is unresolved. The CDR3 runs 13 residues. Germline V lookup: CDR1 SGHRS, CDR2 YFSETQ. The V gene lost 2 bases and the J gene lost 6 bases, with 11 bases spanning the gap. CDR3 in amino acids: CASSFGPSAEAFF. The CDR3 bases are TGCGCCAGCAGCTTTGGGCCCAGCGCTGAAGCTTTCTTT. Complete variable domain (other parts from reference TRBV5-1 and TRBJ1-1): KAGVTQTPRYLIKTRGQQVTLSCSPISGHRSVSWYQQTPGQGLQFLFEYFSETQRNKGNFPGRFSGRQFSNSRSEMNVSTLELGDSALYLCASSFGPSAEAFFGQGTRLTVV.

In this sample, this clonotype turned up a few times. This sequence joins TRBV4-3 and TRBJ1-2, with D unclear. This CDR3 is built from 15 residues. Germline values: CDR1 LGHNA, CDR2 YSLEER. V dropped 0 bases and J dropped 2 bases, with 10 bases sitting between them. The CDR3 sequence is CASSQDLWQNYGYTF. In DNA, the CDR3 is TGCGCCAGCAGCCAAGATTTATGGCAGAACTATGGCTACACCTTC.

CDR3 bases: TGTGCCAGCAGCGTAGACAGGGACACAGATACGCAGTATTTT. This encodes CASSVDRDTDTQYF. The chain couples TRBV9 to TRBJ2-3, with D maybe TRBD1 (6 bases). The germline V gene encodes CDR1 SGDLS and CDR2 YYNGEE. With 0 bases removed from V and 2 bases from J, the gap between germline ends came to 7 bases. There are 14 residues in the CDR3. Variable domain in full (rest from reference TRBV9 and TRBJ2-3): DSGVTQTPKHLITATGQRVTLRCSPRSGDLSVYWYQQSLDQGLQFLIQYYNGEERAKGNILERFSAQQFPDLHSELNLSSLELGDSALYFCASSVDRDTDTQYFGPGTRLTVL.

The V call is TRBV20-1, the J call TRBJ1-2, with D possibly matching TRBD1 (6 bases). Trimming shortened V by 7 bases and J by 5 bases, and 23 bases separated the two germline ends. The length of the CDR3 is 15 residues. Germline CDR1 DFQATT, CDR2 SNEGSKA (reference sequence). The CDR3 protein is CSVLKRGIGLYGYTF. DNA of the CDR3: TGCAGTGTTCTCAAAAGGGGGATCGGACTTTATGGCTACACCTTC.

At least ten counts were recorded for this clonotype. The chain has TRBV7-9 and TRBJ2-2; no firm D call. CDR3 length: 12 residues. CDR1 is SEHNR and CDR2 is FQNEAQ in the germline V gene (reference sequence). Trimming stripped 8 bases from V and 0 bases from J, with 4 bases between. The CDR3 reads CASSSNTGELFF. CDR3 DNA sequence: TGTGCCAGCTCATCGAACACCGGGGAGCTGTTTTTT.

There are a few counts of this clonotype. This chain connects TRBV4-3 to TRBJ1-4; TRBD1 agrees at 8 bases. The CDR3 is made up of 16 amino acids. V was clipped by 0 bases and J by 8 bases; unmatched bases: 8. Germline V gene lookup returns CDR1 LGHNA and CDR2 YSLEER. The CDR3 DNA is TGCGCCAGCAGCCAAGATCGGACAGGGAGGCGGGAAAAACTGTTTTTT. It encodes CASSQDRTGRREKLFF.

The J gene is TRBJ2-2, the V gene TRBV7-9; 10 bases are shared with TRBD2. The germline gives CDR1 SEHNR, CDR2 FQNEAQ (reference sequence). Germline trimming cut 5 bases from V and 6 bases from J; bases unmatched to any gene: 18. This CDR3 has 19 amino acids. The CDR3 sequence is CASSQVPSGGAQLPGELFF. CDR3 sequence (DNA): TGTGCCAGCAGCCAGGTCCCGAGCGGGGGGGCCCAACTTCCCGGGGAGCTGTTTTTT.

A remark on this clonotype: One junction end disagrees with the germline gene, perhaps due to a read error. The genes are TRBV20-1 and TRBJ2-7; maybe TRBD1 (6 bases). Looked up from germline, CDR1 is DFQATT and CDR2 is SNEGSKA (reference sequence). This CDR3 has 8 amino acids. This chain's CDR3 is CSAWDIDF. The CDR3 DNA is TGCAGTGCTTGGGACATTGACTTC.

On this clonotype: At one boundary the junction diverges from the germline segment, which might be a read error. The chain has TRBV7-7 and TRBJ2-5, with a possible D match to TRBD2 (6 bases). The germline V gene encodes CDR1 SSHAT and CDR2 FNYEAQ (reference sequence). CDR3 length: 14 residues. The CDR3 protein is CASSLAPSAETQYF. In DNA form, the CDR3 reads TGTGCTAGCAGCTTAGCTCCTAGCGCGGAGACCCAGTACTTC.

This clonotype has ten or more counts. The rearrangement uses TRBV5-1 and TRBJ1-2; possibly TRBD1 for D (5 bases). CDR3 size: 14 residues. V was shortened by 0 bases and J by 6 bases, with 12 bases between the two germline ends. Germline V gene sequence: CDR1 SGHRS, CDR2 YFSETQ. CDR3 sequence: CASSLGGEGHGYTF. The CDR3 DNA is TGCGCCAGCAGCTTGGGGGGGGAGGGCCATGGCTACACCTTC.

The chain is built from TRBV7-9 and TRBJ2-7; TRBD2 matches at 12 bases. Trimming took 2 bases from V and 1 from J; bases not matched to a gene: 6. The CDR3 loop spans 17 amino acids. Germline CDR1 and CDR2: SEHNR and FQNEAQ (reference sequence). The CDR3 DNA is TGTGCCAGCAGCTTAACTCCTAGCGGGGGGGCGTCCTACGAGCAGTACTTC. This codes for CASSLTPSGGASYEQYF.

This rearrangement joins TRBV7-2 to TRBJ2-5; 13 bases are shared with TRBD2. After removal of 5 bases from V and 5 bases from J, the junction contained 8 bases not matched to a gene. Germline V lookup: CDR1 SGHTA, CDR2 FQGNSA. The CDR3 is 16 residues long. CDR3 DNA: TGTGCCAGCAGCCGAAGTGAGGGACTAGCGGGGGAGACCCAGTACTTC. Residues: CASSRSEGLAGETQYF.

This clonotype has a count of ten or more. The chain has TRBV5-1 and TRBJ2-7; TRBD1 matches at 12 bases. The V gene end was trimmed by 1 base and the J gene end by 4 bases; junction bases not matched to a gene: 9. The CDR3 extends over 17 amino acids. Germline-derived CDR1 and CDR2 are SGHRS and YFSETQ. The CDR3 is CASSLPALGQGAYEQYF. CDR3 bases: TGCGCCAGCAGCTTGCCCGCCTTGGGACAGGGGGCTTACGAGCAGTACTTC.

This clonotype was detected only a few times. The chain carries TRBV5-1 and TRBJ2-7; TRBD1 might be the D (5 bases). Germline V gene data show CDR1 as SGHRS and CDR2 as YFSETQ. CDR3 length equals 14 residues. V dropped 4 bases and J dropped 3 bases, with 14 bases sitting between them. For the CDR3, the DNA is TGCGCCAGCAGCCCATTGGACATCAACTACGAGCAGTACTTC. It specifies CASSPLDINYEQYF.

This chain links TRBV28 with TRBJ2-1; TRBD1 agrees at 8 bases. The CDR3 is 15 residues long. Looked up from germline, CDR1 is MDHEN and CDR2 is SYDVKM. V shed 6 bases, J shed 4 bases, and the junction held 8 bases outside the gene matches. The CDR3 reads CASRPTGAGYNEQFF. CDR3 bases: TGTGCCAGCAGGCCGACAGGGGCGGGGTACAATGAGCAGTTCTTC.

This sequence joins TRBV4-3 and TRBJ2-4; D ambiguous. The V gene lost 0 bases and the J gene lost 0 bases, with 9 bases spanning the gap. The CDR3 runs to 16 residues. Germline CDR1 and CDR2: LGHNA and YSLEER. The chain's CDR3 is CASSQDIQIAKNIQYF. The CDR3 DNA follows: TGCGCCAGCAGCCAAGATATCCAGATAGCCAAAAACATTCAGTACTTC.

The CDR3 sequence is CASSFPGSNYGYTF. CDR3 nucleotides: TGCGCCAGCAGCTTTCCAGGCTCTAACTATGGCTACACCTTC. The gene calls are TRBV5-1 and TRBJ1-2; no reliable D call. V gave up 2 bases and J gave up 0 bases, with 8 bases separating them. Germline V lookup: CDR1 SGHRS, CDR2 YFSETQ. The CDR3 extends over 14 amino acids.

The chain joins TRBV5-1 to TRBJ1-5; the D is unclear. Trimming pared 0 bases from V and 4 bases from J, leaving 11 bases between. This CDR3 is 15 amino acids long. CDR1 and CDR2 (germline): SGHRS, YFSETQ. CDR3 in DNA: TGCGCCAGCAGCTTGGGGGTCCAGGCGAATCAGCCCCAGCATTTT. Translation gives CASSLGVQANQPQHF.

This chain links TRBV6-5 with TRBJ1-5, with D maybe TRBD1 (5 bases). Germline V CDR1 and CDR2: MNHEY, SVGAGI. This CDR3 contains 13 residues. The germline V and J ends were trimmed by 2 bases and 7 bases, with 9 bases remaining between them. CDR3: CASSYERGQPQHF. CDR3 DNA sequence: TGTGCCAGCAGTTACGAAAGGGGACAGCCCCAGCATTTT.